This TCR beta chain appears in the sequencing data of a study of cytomegalovirus exposure and HLA in healthy donors. There are 15 residues in the CDR3. CDR1 is KGHSH and CDR2 is LQKENI in the germline V gene. The J segment lost 4 bases and the V segment lost 6 bases, leaving 8 bases of the junction unmatched. Concerning this clone itself: Its antigen is not known.

Study conclusions and caveats: Reports indicated that the classifier achieved high specificity and sensitivity in diagnosing cytomegalovirus status.

Measured with immunoSEQ multiplex PCR; TCRdb has only the in-frame clones, and not every one. The table lists a few hundred thousand clones, nearly 90% of them singletons. The rearrangement joins TRBV18 to TRBJ2-1; 8 bases match TRBD1. The sequenced material came from PBMCs. This clonotype was obtained from a woman younger than 35 in good health and CMV-seronegative. DNA of the CDR3: TGTGCCAGCTCCTCCGGGACAGGCCGATACAATGAGCAGTTCTTC. This gives the protein CASSSGTGRYNEQFF.